This record concerns one T cell receptor (beta chain) sequence. The antigen is unknown. The sample is drawn from a study of vaccination effects on CD4 cells after COVID-19. Per germline, CDR1 SGHRS and CDR2 YFSETQ. Trimming removed 6 bases from V and 6 bases from J, with 15 bases in between. The CDR3 extends over 13 amino acids. Profiled with immunoSEQ multiplex PCR; TCRdb holds only in-frame clones, not every one. The table lists tens of thousands of clones, about 70% of them singletons, with 2.5% to 3.5% in the top ten. Cultured cells yielded isolated CD4+ T cells after 10 days. Sequenced material: CD4+ T cells from PBMCs cultured without peptide, taken before COVID-19 vaccination. This receptor was identified in a human donor who received a COVID-19 vaccine. The rearrangement uses TRBV5-1 and TRBJ1-2, with no clear D. This chain's CDR3 is CASTPEHVDGYTF. The CDR3 DNA is TGCGCCAGCACCCCGGAACACGTCGATGGCTACACCTTC.